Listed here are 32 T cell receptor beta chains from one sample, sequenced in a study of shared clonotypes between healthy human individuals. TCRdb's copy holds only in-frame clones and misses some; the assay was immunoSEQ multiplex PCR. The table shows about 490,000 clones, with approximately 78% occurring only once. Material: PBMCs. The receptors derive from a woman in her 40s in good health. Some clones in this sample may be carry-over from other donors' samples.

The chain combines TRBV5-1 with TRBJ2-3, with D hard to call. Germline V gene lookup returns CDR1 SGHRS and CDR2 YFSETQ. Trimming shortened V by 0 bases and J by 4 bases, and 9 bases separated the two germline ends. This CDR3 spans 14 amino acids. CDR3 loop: CASSLEVNADTQYF. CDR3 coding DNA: TGCGCCAGCAGCTTGGAGGTCAACGCAGATACGCAGTATTTT.

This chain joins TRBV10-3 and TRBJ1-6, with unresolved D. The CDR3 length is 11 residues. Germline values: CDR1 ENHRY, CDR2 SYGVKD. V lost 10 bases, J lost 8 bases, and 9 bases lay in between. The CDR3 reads CATGIDSPLHF. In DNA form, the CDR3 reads TGTGCCACTGGAATCGATTCACCCCTCCACTTT.

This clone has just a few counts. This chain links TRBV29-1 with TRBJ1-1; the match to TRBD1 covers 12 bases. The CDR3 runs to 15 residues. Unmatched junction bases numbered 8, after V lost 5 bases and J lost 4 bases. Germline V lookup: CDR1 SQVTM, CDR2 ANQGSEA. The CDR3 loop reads CSVSPVGQGATEAFF. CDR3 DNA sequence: TGCAGCGTTTCCCCCGTGGGACAGGGGGCCACTGAAGCTTTCTTT.

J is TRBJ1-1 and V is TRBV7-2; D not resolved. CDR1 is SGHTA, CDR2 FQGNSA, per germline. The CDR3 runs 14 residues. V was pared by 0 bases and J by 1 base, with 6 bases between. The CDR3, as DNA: TGTGCCAGCAGCTTAGCGCACGGGAACACTGAAGCTTTCTTT. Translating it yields CASSLAHGNTEAFF.

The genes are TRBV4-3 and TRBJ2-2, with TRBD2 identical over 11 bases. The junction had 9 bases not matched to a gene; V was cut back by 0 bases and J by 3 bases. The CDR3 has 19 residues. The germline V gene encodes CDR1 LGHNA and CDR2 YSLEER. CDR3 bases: TGCGCCAGCAGCCAAGATCTAGGTAGCGGGAGGGCCGACACCGGGGAGCTGTTTTTT. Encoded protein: CASSQDLGSGRADTGELFF.

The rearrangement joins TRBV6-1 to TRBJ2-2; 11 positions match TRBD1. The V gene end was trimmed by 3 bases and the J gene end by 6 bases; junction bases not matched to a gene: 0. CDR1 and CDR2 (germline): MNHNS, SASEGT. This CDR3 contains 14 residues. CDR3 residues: CASSEGQGAGELFF. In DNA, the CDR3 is TGTGCCAGCAGTGAGGGACAGGGGGCCGGGGAGCTGTTTTTT.

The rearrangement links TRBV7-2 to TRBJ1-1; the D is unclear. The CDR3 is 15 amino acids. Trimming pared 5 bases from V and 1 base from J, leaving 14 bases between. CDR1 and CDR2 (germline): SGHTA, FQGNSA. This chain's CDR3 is CASSPKGGGNTEAFF. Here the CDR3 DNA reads TGTGCCAGCAGCCCCAAGGGTGGTGGGAACACTGAAGCTTTCTTT.

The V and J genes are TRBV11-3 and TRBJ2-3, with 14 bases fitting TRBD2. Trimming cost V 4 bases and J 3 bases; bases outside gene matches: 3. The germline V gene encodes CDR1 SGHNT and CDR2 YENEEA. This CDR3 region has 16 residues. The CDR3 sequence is CASSSGTSGRTDTQYF. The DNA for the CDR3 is TGTGCCAGCAGCTCCGGGACTAGCGGGAGAACAGATACGCAGTATTTT.

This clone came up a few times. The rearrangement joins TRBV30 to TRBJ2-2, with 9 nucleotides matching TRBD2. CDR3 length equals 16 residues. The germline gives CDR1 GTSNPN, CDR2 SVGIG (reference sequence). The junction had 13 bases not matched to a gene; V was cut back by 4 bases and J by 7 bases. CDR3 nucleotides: TGTGCCTGGACCGCCCGAGGTAGCGGGAGTCGCGGGGAGCTGTTTTTT. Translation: CAWTARGSGSRGELFF.

CDR3 loop: CASTPRLADSYEQYF. CDR3 nucleotide sequence: TGTGCCAGCACCCCCCGTCTAGCGGACTCCTACGAGCAGTACTTC. The chain employs TRBV7-9 and TRBJ2-7; 7 bases agree with TRBD2. Germline V gives CDR1 SEHNR, CDR2 FQNEAQ (reference sequence). The CDR3 consists of 15 residues. The J segment lost 0 bases and the V segment lost 7 bases, leaving 9 bases of the junction unmatched.

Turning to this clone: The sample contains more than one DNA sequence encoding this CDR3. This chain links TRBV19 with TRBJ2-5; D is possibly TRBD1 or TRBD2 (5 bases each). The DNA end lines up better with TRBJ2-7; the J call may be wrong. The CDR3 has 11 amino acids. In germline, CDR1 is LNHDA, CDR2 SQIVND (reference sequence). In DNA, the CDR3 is TGTGCCAGCGATGGGGGCTACGAGCAGTACTTC. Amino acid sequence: CASDGGYEQYF.

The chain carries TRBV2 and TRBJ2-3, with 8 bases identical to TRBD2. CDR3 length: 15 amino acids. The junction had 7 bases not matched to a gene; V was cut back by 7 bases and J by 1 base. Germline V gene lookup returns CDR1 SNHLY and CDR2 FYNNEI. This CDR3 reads CASKPGTSGTDTQYF. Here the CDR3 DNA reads TGTGCCAGCAAACCCGGGACTAGTGGCACAGATACGCAGTATTTT.

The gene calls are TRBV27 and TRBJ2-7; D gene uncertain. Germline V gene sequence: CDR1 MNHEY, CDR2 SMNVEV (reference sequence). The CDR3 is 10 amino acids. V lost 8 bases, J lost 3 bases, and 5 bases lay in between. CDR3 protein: CASRNYEQYF. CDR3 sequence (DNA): TGTGCCAGCCGAAACTACGAGCAGTACTTC.

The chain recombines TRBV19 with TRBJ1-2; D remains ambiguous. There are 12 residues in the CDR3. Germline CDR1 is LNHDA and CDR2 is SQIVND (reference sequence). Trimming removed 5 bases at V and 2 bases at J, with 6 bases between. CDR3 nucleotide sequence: TGTGCCAGTAGTCCCGGGAACTATGGCTACACCTTC. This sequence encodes CASSPGNYGYTF.

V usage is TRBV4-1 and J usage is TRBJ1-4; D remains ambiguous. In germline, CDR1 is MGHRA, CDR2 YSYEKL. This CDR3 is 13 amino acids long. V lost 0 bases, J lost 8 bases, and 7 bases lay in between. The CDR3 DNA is TGCGCCAGCAGCCAAGATTGGGCAGAAAAACTGTTTTTT. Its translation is CASSQDWAEKLFF.

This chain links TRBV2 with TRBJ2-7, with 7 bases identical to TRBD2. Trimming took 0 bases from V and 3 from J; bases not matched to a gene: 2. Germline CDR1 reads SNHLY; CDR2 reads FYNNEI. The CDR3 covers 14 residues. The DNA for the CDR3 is TGTGCCAGCAGTGAAGCGGGAGGGTTCTACGAGCAGTACTTC. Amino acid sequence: CASSEAGGFYEQYF.

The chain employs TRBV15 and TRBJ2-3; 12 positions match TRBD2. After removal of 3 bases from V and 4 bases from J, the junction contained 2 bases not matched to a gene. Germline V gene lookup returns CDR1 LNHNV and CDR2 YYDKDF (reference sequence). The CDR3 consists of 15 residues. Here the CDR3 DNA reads TGTGCCACCAGCAGGACTAGCGGGAGCTCAGATACGCAGTATTTT. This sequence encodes CATSRTSGSSDTQYF.

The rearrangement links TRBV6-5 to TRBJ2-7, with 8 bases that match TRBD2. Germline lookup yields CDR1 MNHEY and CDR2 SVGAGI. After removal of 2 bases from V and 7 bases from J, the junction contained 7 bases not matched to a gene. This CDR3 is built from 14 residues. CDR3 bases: TGTGCCAGCAGTTACGCCAGATCGGGGGGGGAGCAGTACTTC. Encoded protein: CASSYARSGGEQYF.

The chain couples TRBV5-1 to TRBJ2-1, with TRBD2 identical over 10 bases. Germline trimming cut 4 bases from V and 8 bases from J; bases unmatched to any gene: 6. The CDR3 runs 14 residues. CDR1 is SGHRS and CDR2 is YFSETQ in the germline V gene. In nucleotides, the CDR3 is TGCGCCAGCAGCACGACTAGCGGGTTCGATGAGCAGTTCTTC. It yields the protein CASSTTSGFDEQFF.

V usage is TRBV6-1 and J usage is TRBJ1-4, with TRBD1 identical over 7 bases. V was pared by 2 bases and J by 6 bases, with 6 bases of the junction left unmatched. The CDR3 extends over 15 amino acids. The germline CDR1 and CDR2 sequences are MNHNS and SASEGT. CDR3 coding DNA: TGTGCCAGCAGTGAATTGACAGGGAGCTATGAAAAACTGTTTTTT. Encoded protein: CASSELTGSYEKLFF.

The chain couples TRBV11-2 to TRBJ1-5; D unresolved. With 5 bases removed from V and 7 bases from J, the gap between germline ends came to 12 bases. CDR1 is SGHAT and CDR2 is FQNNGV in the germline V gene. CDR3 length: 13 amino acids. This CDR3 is CASSPSVGQPQHF. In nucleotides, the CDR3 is TGTGCCAGCAGCCCGTCAGTGGGGCAGCCCCAGCATTTT.

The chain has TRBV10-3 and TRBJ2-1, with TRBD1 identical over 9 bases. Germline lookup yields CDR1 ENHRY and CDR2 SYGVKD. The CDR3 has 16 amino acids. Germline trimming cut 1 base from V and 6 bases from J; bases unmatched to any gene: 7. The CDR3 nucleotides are TGTGCCATCAGTGAGTTTGGGACAGGGACCCGCAATGAGCAGTTCTTC. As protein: CAISEFGTGTRNEQFF.

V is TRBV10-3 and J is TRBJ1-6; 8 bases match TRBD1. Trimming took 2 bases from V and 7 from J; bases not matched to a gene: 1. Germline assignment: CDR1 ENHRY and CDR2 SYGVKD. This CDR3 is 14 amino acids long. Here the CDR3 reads CAISEAGGNSPLHF. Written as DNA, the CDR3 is TGTGCCATCAGTGAGGCAGGGGGCAATTCACCCCTCCACTTT.

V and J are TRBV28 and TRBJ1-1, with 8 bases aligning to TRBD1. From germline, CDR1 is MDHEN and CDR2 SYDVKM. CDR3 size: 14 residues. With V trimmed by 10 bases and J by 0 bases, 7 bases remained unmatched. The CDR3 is CATRPGQVNTEAFF. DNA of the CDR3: TGTGCCACCCGACCGGGACAGGTGAACACTGAAGCTTTCTTT.

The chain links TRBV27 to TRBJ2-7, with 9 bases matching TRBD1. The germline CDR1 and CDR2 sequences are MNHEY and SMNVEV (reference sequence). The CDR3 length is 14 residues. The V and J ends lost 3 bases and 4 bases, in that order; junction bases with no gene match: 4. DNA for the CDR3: TGTGCCAGCAGTTTCGGGACAGGGTTGTACGAGCAGTACTTC. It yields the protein CASSFGTGLYEQYF.

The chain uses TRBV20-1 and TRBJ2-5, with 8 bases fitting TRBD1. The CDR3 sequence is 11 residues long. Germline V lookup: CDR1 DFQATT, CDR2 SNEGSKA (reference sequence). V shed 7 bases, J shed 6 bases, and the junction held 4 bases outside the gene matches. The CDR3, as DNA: TGCAGTGTCGTCAGGGGGCAGACCCAGTACTTC. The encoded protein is CSVVRGQTQYF.

The CDR3 loop reads CATDLRPNTGELFF. In DNA form, the CDR3 reads TGTGCCACCGACCTACGCCCGAACACCGGGGAGCTGTTTTTT. V gene TRBV6-1 combines with J gene TRBJ2-2; D call uncertain. The CDR3 spans 14 residues. The germline V gene has CDR1 MNHNS and CDR2 SASEGT. V gave up 10 bases and J gave up 0 bases, with 12 bases separating them.

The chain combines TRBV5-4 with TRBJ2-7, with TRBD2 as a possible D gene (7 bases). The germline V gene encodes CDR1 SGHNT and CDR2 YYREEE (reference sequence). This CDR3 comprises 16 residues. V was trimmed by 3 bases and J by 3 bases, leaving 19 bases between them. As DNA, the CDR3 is TGTGCCAGCAGCTCCTTAAGGGGGGGCAAAAACTACGAGCAGTACTTC. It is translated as CASSSLRGGKNYEQYF.

DNA for the CDR3: TGCGCCAGCAGTGAGGGCGGGAGGGCGTCCCAGTACTTC. Its translation: CASSEGGRASQYF. This rearrangement joins TRBV10-2 to TRBJ2-5, with TRBD2 matching 9 bases. From germline, CDR1 is WSHSY and CDR2 SAAADI. The CDR3 length is 13 residues. The trim removed 2 bases at V and 9 bases at J, leaving 4 bases unmatched.

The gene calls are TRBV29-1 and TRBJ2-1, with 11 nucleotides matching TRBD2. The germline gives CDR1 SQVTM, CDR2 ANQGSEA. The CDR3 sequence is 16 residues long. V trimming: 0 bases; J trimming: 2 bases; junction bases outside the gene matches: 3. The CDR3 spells CSVEDPTSGTYNEQFF. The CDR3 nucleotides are TGCAGCGTTGAAGACCCGACTAGCGGGACCTACAATGAGCAGTTCTTC.

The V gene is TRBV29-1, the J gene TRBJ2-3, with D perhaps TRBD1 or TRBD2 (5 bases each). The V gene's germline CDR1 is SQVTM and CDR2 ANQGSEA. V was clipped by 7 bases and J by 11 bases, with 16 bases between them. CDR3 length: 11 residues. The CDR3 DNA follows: TGCAGCGCCGGGACCCACGAGGAGCAGTATTTT. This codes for CSAGTHEEQYF.

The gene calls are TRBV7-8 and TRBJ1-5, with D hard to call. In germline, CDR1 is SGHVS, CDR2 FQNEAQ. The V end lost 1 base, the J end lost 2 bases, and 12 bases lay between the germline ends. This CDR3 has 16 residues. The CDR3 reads CASSLERGLGNQPQHF. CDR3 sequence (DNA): TGTGCCAGCAGCTTAGAGAGAGGGCTTGGCAATCAGCCCCAGCATTTT.